Listed here are 14 T cell receptor beta chains from one sample, sequenced in a study of graft-versus-host responses after intestinal transplantation. Here immunoSEQ multiplex PCR was the method, and the copy in TCRdb shows in-frame clones only, minus some. The sample yields 75,000 to 100,000 clones, roughly 90% seen once. Source: PBMCs, taken 450 to 460 days after intestinal transplant. These TCRs come from a human patient who received an intestinal transplant, so some T cells may come from the graft donor.

CDR3 amino acids: CASSLTGTGVGANVLTF. DNA of the CDR3: TGTGCCAGCAGCTTGACCGGGACAGGGGTTGGGGCCAACGTCCTGACTTTC. The chain uses TRBV5-6 and TRBJ2-6; TRBD1 agrees at 10 bases. V lost 1 base and J lost 3; bases outside the gene matches: 4. This CDR3 contains 17 residues. Germline-derived CDR1 and CDR2 are SGHDT and YYEEEE.

This clone was seen once. The gene calls are TRBV5-1 and TRBJ1-4, with 7 nucleotides matching TRBD1. This CDR3 has 18 amino acids. With 0 bases clipped from V and 6 bases from J, the junction kept 14 bases outside the gene matches. CDR1 SGHRS and CDR2 YFSETQ come from the germline V gene. CDR3: CASSLVPRQGPADEKLFF. CDR3 nucleotide sequence: TGCGCCAGCAGCTTGGTGCCCAGACAGGGCCCTGCGGATGAAAAACTGTTTTTT.

CDR3 amino acids: CASSLGRVTNEKLFF. CDR3 DNA sequence: TGTGCCAGCAGCTTGGGGAGGGTGACTAATGAAAAACTGTTTTTT. The chain has TRBV5-8 and TRBJ1-4; no clear D gene. Per germline, CDR1 SGHTS and CDR2 YDEGEE. Between the trimmed V and J ends, which lost 0 bases and 2 bases, there was a span of 8 bases. This CDR3 has 15 residues.

This clone was found a few times. This rearrangement joins TRBV2 to TRBJ2-7, with a possible D match to TRBD1 (6 bases). Germline lookup yields CDR1 SNHLY and CDR2 FYNNEI. CDR3 size: 11 residues. Deletions cut 7 bases from V and 5 bases from J, with 9 bases between. Here the CDR3 DNA reads TGTGCCAGCAAGGGGGAGAACGAGCAGTACTTC. This gives the protein CASKGENEQYF.

This clone showed up just a few times. The rearrangement uses TRBV6-5 and TRBJ1-2; D not resolved. The germline V and J ends were trimmed by 6 bases and 8 bases, with 13 bases remaining between them. The CDR3 loop spans 12 amino acids. Germline V lookup: CDR1 MNHEY, CDR2 SVGAGI. This CDR3 is CASRLSGRGYTF. The CDR3 DNA reads TGTGCCAGCAGGCTCAGTGGACGCGGCTACACCTTC.

The V and J genes are TRBV25-1 and TRBJ2-5; D may correspond to TRBD1 or TRBD2 (5 bases each). In germline, CDR1 is MGHDK, CDR2 SYGVNS. The CDR3 extends over 14 amino acids. V gave up 8 bases and J gave up 1 base, with 14 bases separating them. The CDR3 here is CASALGVSQETQYF. The CDR3 DNA follows: TGTGCCAGCGCTTTGGGGGTCTCCCAAGAGACCCAGTACTTC.

V is TRBV6-1 and J is TRBJ2-1, with TRBD1 matching over 10 bases. The germline gives CDR1 MNHNS, CDR2 SASEGT. The trim removed 7 bases at V and 7 bases at J, leaving 7 bases unmatched. The CDR3 loop spans 14 amino acids. The CDR3 sequence is CASTDRGRSNEQFF. The CDR3 DNA reads TGTGCCAGCACTGACAGGGGGCGGTCAAATGAGCAGTTCTTC.

The chain couples TRBV5-5 to TRBJ1-1; D is undetermined. The CDR3 contains 13 residues. V gave up 7 bases and J gave up 1 base, with 11 bases separating them. CDR1 is SGHKS and CDR2 is YYEKEE in the germline V gene (reference sequence). This chain's CDR3 is CASGSWENTEAFF. Here the CDR3 DNA reads TGTGCCAGCGGGTCCTGGGAGAACACTGAAGCTTTCTTT.

The chain joins TRBV5-1 to TRBJ1-2, with D hard to call. Deletions cut 0 bases from V and 4 bases from J, with 10 bases between. The CDR3 is 14 amino acids. Germline V gene data show CDR1 as SGHRS and CDR2 as YFSETQ. CDR3 protein: CASSLAAGPYGYTF. CDR3 bases: TGCGCCAGCAGCTTGGCGGCAGGTCCCTATGGCTACACCTTC.

V gene TRBV5-1 combines with J gene TRBJ1-1; possibly TRBD1 for D (5 bases). The CDR3 covers 14 residues. Germline lookup yields CDR1 SGHRS and CDR2 YFSETQ. V lost 0 bases and J lost 8, with 14 bases in between. Here the CDR3 reads CASSLDLEWGEAFF. The CDR3 nucleotides read TGCGCCAGCAGCTTGGATTTAGAATGGGGGGAAGCTTTCTTT.

The gene calls are TRBV6-5 and TRBJ1-1, with D tentatively TRBD1 (6 bases). This CDR3 contains 15 residues. In germline, CDR1 is MNHEY, CDR2 SVGAGI. The V gene lost 2 bases and the J gene lost 3 bases, with 13 bases spanning the gap. The CDR3 bases are TGTGCCAGCAGTTACGATAGGGGGAAGGACACTGAAGCTTTCTTT. Amino acids: CASSYDRGKDTEAFF.

The chain is built from TRBV12-5 and TRBJ1-5; D remains unclear. CDR3 length: 16 amino acids. V was shortened by 0 bases and J by 4 bases, with 13 bases between the two germline ends. Germline loops: CDR1 LGHNT, CDR2 FRNRAP. The DNA for the CDR3 is TGTGCTAGTGGTTTGGTGGTCCCCGGTGGGAATCAGCCCCAGCATTTT. This encodes CASGLVVPGGNQPQHF.

The sample holds one count of this clone. This chain connects TRBV6-5 to TRBJ1-1; D gene uncertain. The germline CDR1 and CDR2 sequences are MNHEY and SVGAGI. The ends were cut back, 6 bases at V and 0 bases at J, with 8 bases in the middle. The CDR3 extends over 13 amino acids. The DNA for the CDR3 is TGTGCCAGCAGATTAACATTGAACACTGAAGCTTTCTTT. It codes for CASRLTLNTEAFF.

The V call is TRBV27, the J call TRBJ1-1; 7 bases line up with TRBD1. Trimming took 8 bases from V and 1 from J; bases not matched to a gene: 4. Germline loops: CDR1 MNHEY, CDR2 SMNVEV (reference sequence). The length of the CDR3 is 13 residues. The CDR3 is CASSYRGNTEAFF. DNA for the CDR3: TGTGCCAGCTCATACAGGGGGAACACTGAAGCTTTCTTT.